This T cell receptor beta chain was obtained from a study of cytomegalovirus exposure and HLA in healthy donors. A multiplex PCR was run with 60 Vbeta primers and 13 Jbeta primers. Assay: immunoSEQ multiplex PCR; the TCRdb copy retains only in-frame clones and omits some. Here the sample spans around 110,000 clones, about 69% being singletons. Details on this clone: The antigen is undetermined.

Study-wide results and caveats: Using a false discovery rate of 0.05, a later analysis showed that some 16,000 TCR beta sequences were associated with HLA alleles. The study recorded 164 TCR beta chains that were cytomegalovirus-associated.

The CDR3 totals 16 residues. Germline trimming cut 2 bases from V and 5 bases from J; bases unmatched to any gene: 14. The V gene's germline CDR1 is GTSNPN and CDR2 SVGIG (reference sequence). The sequenced sample consisted of PBMCs. The chain uses TRBV30 and TRBJ2-7; 8 nucleotides match TRBD2. The sequence was obtained from a woman aged 18-35 years in good health and CMV-seronegative. CDR3 nucleotide sequence: TGTGCCTGGAGTATCGGGAGGACTAGCTCGCCCCACGAGCAGTACTTC. As protein: CAWSIGRTSSPHEQYF.